The TCR beta chain under discussion was sequenced for a study of blood T cell repertoires in COVID-19. Study context: Spain, Italy and the United States supplied samples that represented acute and convalescent COVID-19. T cells, B-cell-depleted T cells, or PBMCs supplied cDNA or gDNA.

CDR3 length equals 14 residues. In germline, CDR1 is LNHNV, CDR2 YYDKDF (reference sequence). The V and J ends lost 0 bases and 3 bases respectively, with 8 bases between them. Source study methods: Amplification of reference gene primers was used by the study to estimate nucleated cell counts. Method: immunoSEQ multiplex PCR; TCRdb's copy keeps in-frame clones and lacks some. That table furnishes V, J and clone size, whereas the DNA furnished D and trimming. The sample shows about 200,000 clones, 70% to 90% of them seen only once. This chain joins TRBV15 and TRBJ1-2, with D perhaps TRBD1 (6 bases). This clonotype originated in a woman older than 75 with acute or convalescent COVID-19. Sequenced material: peripheral blood. CDR3 coding DNA: TGTGCCACCAGCAGAGAGTGGACAGACTATGGCTACACCTTC. The encoded protein is CATSREWTDYGYTF.